This T cell receptor beta chain was documented in a study of T-cell memory formation after mild COVID-19. Constant-segment-primed 5'RACE gave TCR alpha and TCR beta cDNA libraries with sample barcodes and UMIs. Each CDR3 protein is one row after TCRdb ran MiXCR on the 5' RACE reads. The repertoire holds around 180,000 distinct CDR3 sequences, with around 15% as singletons. CDR3 length: 15 residues. The V gene's germline CDR1 is SGHVS and CDR2 FQNEAQ. J lost 1 base, V lost 4 bases, and 6 bases had no gene match. This clonotype was sampled from an adult woman who had mild COVID-19 (a few samples of this study predate the infection). Cell type and time point are not known. The chain is built from TRBV7-8 and TRBJ2-5, with TRBD1 matching over 7 bases. Material for sequencing was PBMCs or a T cell subset sorted from them (not recorded which). CDR3 amino acids: CASSSHRGTQETQYF. CDR3 nucleotide sequence: TGTGCCAGCAGCTCCCACAGGGGTACCCAAGAGACCCAGTACTTC.